The 13 T cell receptor beta chains below come from one sample, sequenced in a study of cytomegalovirus exposure and HLA in healthy donors. The study ran its PCR with 60 Vbeta and 13 Jbeta primers. TCRdb's table, derived via immunoSEQ multiplex PCR, lists solely in-frame clones and lacks some. The profile covers about 160,000 clones, with about 75% appearing a single time and over 4.5% taken by the ten largest. The sample comprised PBMCs. The origin of the receptors is a male donor in good health and CMV-seronegative.

This clone was detected a few times. The chain uses TRBV6-1 and TRBJ1-6; D is undetermined. The germline V gene encodes CDR1 MNHNS and CDR2 SASEGT. CDR3 length: 15 residues. The V gene lost 7 bases and the J gene lost 7 bases, with 17 bases spanning the gap. CDR3 residues: CASMAILGGNSPLHF. CDR3 nucleotide sequence: TGTGCCAGCATGGCTATCCTCGGCGGAAATTCACCCCTCCACTTT.

This clone was observed a handful of times. This rearrangement joins TRBV7-9 to TRBJ1-1; a possible D gene is TRBD1 (5 bases). Trimming pared 3 bases from V and 1 base from J, leaving 15 bases between. The CDR3 length is 16 residues. Looked up from germline, CDR1 is SEHNR and CDR2 is FQNEAQ (reference sequence). This CDR3 is CASSFRAHTPNTEAFF. Here the CDR3 DNA reads TGTGCCAGCAGCTTCAGGGCCCATACCCCGAACACTGAAGCTTTCTTT.

The rearrangement joins TRBV7-8 to TRBJ2-5; D remains unclear. This CDR3 region has 14 residues. Germline CDR1 SGHVS, CDR2 FQNEAQ. The V gene lost 1 base and the J gene lost 1 base, with 7 bases spanning the gap. CDR3 sequence: CASSLVSSQETQYF. The CDR3 bases are TGTGCCAGCAGCTTAGTTAGTAGCCAAGAGACCCAGTACTTC. Complete variable domain (other parts from reference TRBV7-8 and TRBJ2-5): GAGVSQSPRYKVAKRGQDVALRCDPISGHVSLFWYQQALGQGPEFLTYFQNEAQLDKSGLPSDRFFAERPEGSVSTLKIQRTQQEDSAVYLCASSLVSSQETQYFGPGTRLLVL.

CDR3 nucleotides: TGTGCCAGCAGCTTTACGGGGGAAGAGACCCAGTACTTC. This encodes CASSFTGEETQYF. This rearrangement joins TRBV7-8 to TRBJ2-5; D is perhaps TRBD2 (6 bases). The CDR3 is 13 residues long. The V end lost 3 bases, the J end lost 3 bases, and 8 bases lay between the germline ends. CDR1 is SGHVS and CDR2 is FQNEAQ in the germline V gene.

V gene TRBV10-1 combines with J gene TRBJ1-1; no clear D. Germline CDR1 reads WNHNN; CDR2 reads SYGVQD (reference sequence). This CDR3 spans 14 amino acids. V was shortened by 7 bases and J by 2 bases, with 14 bases between the two germline ends. In DNA, the CDR3 is TGCGCCAGCATGGATCGGGAAGGAAACACTGAAGCTTTCTTT. This sequence encodes CASMDREGNTEAFF.

About this clone: This CDR3 is also generated by other DNA sequences in the sample. This chain connects TRBV6-6 to TRBJ1-5, with D hard to call. Germline loops: CDR1 MNHNY, CDR2 SVGAGI (reference sequence). The CDR3 extends over 14 amino acids. The germline V and J ends were trimmed by 6 bases and 0 bases, with 9 bases remaining between them. The CDR3 loop reads CASSFSYSNQPQHF. The CDR3 DNA is TGTGCCAGCAGCTTTAGCTATAGCAATCAGCCCCAGCATTTT.

V is TRBV5-1 and J is TRBJ2-1; TRBD1 might be the D (6 bases). V lost 5 bases and J 6 bases, leaving 18 bases between the germline ends. This CDR3 has 15 amino acids. Per the germline V gene, CDR1 is SGHRS and CDR2 is YFSETQ. CDR3: CASSSTGNPSNEQFF. In DNA, the CDR3 is TGCGCCAGCAGTTCTACAGGGAATCCCTCCAATGAGCAGTTCTTC.

V gene TRBV2 combines with J gene TRBJ1-2, with D perhaps TRBD1 (6 bases). CDR1 is SNHLY and CDR2 is FYNNEI in the germline V gene. V lost 4 bases, J lost 8 bases, and 14 bases lay in between. The CDR3 spans 13 residues. CDR3 DNA: TGTGCCAGCAGTGGGGGGCCCGTGGGGGGCTACACCTTC. Protein sequence: CASSGGPVGGYTF.

This rearrangement joins TRBV19 to TRBJ1-2, with 7 bases aligning to TRBD1. The CDR3 runs to 13 residues. Per germline, CDR1 LNHDA and CDR2 SQIVND (reference sequence). With 6 bases clipped from V and 6 bases from J, the junction kept 7 bases outside the gene matches. DNA for the CDR3: TGTGCCAGTAGGACCAACAGGGGAGATGGCTACACCTTC. Its translation: CASRTNRGDGYTF.

The chain carries TRBV19 and TRBJ1-6; 7 bases agree with TRBD1. The germline V gene encodes CDR1 LNHDA and CDR2 SQIVND (reference sequence). The J segment lost 0 bases and the V segment lost 4 bases, leaving 9 bases of the junction unmatched. CDR3 length: 18 residues. The CDR3 protein is CASSRRGQDSSYNSPLHF. The DNA for the CDR3 is TGTGCCAGTAGTAGAAGGGGGCAGGATTCCTCCTATAATTCACCCCTCCACTTT.

The gene calls are TRBV7-8 and TRBJ1-2; D not certain. The germline V and J ends were trimmed by 1 base and 2 bases, with 8 bases remaining between them. CDR1 and CDR2 from the germline V gene are SGHVS and FQNEAQ. The CDR3 is 14 residues long. The CDR3 coding sequence is TGTGCCAGCAGCTTAGGTGGCAGGAACTATGGCTACACCTTC. It is translated as CASSLGGRNYGYTF. The variable domain in full, with the rest retrieved from reference TRBV7-8 and TRBJ1-2, is GAGVSQSPRYKVAKRGQDVALRCDPISGHVSLFWYQQALGQGPEFLTYFQNEAQLDKSGLPSDRFFAERPEGSVSTLKIQRTQQEDSAVYLCASSLGGRNYGYTFGSGTRLTVV.

This clone was recorded a few times. The chain links TRBV4-2 to TRBJ1-4; TRBD1 is a possible D gene (6 bases). The V gene lost 1 base and the J gene lost 5 bases, with 11 bases spanning the gap. The CDR3 runs to 15 residues. Germline V CDR1 and CDR2: LGHNA, YNFKEQ. The CDR3 DNA reads TGTGCCAGCAGCCAAGCAGGGGCCCTCAATGAAAAACTGTTTTTT. It specifies CASSQAGALNEKLFF.

The V gene is TRBV7-2, the J gene TRBJ1-2, with TRBD1 matching over 11 bases. The junction had 10 bases not matched to a gene; V was cut back by 3 bases and J by 7 bases. This CDR3 is 16 amino acids long. In germline, CDR1 is SGHTA, CDR2 FQGNSA. For the CDR3, the DNA is TGTGCCAGCAGCTTTGTTAGGACAGGGGGCGCGGTTGGCTACACCTTC. As protein: CASSFVRTGGAVGYTF. Together with reference TRBV7-2 and TRBJ1-2, the CDR3 gives the full variable domain: GAGVSQSPSNKVTEKGKDVELRCDPISGHTALYWYRQSLGQGLEFLIYFQGNSAPDKSGLPSDRFSAERTGGSVSTLTIQRTQQEDSAVYLCASSFVRTGGAVGYTFGSGTRLTVV.